Listed below are T cell receptor beta chains from one sample, sequenced in a study of blood T cell repertoires in COVID-19. Method: immunoSEQ multiplex PCR; TCRdb's copy keeps in-frame clones and lacks some. The table has approximately 90,000 clones, about 90% seen once. Material: peripheral blood. The receptor source for this set is a human donor in a cohort sampled during active COVID-19. The CDR3 runs from the conserved cysteine through the conserved F or W. D genes are given only for firm matches. Only part of the rows carry a size: once, few, many, or a class if the clone is expanded.

D | J | V | length | size | DNA | CDR3
TRBD1 | TRBJ2-4 | TRBV11-2 | 16 | . | TGTGCCAGCAGCGCCGGACAGGGACTAGCCAAAAACATTCAGTACTTC | CASSAGQGLAKNIQYF
. | TRBJ1-4 | TRBV7-9 | 17 | . | TGTGCCAGCAGCGTCGGACTTAGGACAGCCTATAATGAAAAACTGTTTTTT | CASSVGLRTAYNEKLFF
TRBD1 | TRBJ2-3 | TRBV5-5 | 15 | . | TGTGCCAGCAGCCTATGGACAGGGGGCACAGATACGCAGTATTTT | CASSLWTGGTDTQYF
. | TRBJ1-3 | TRBV4-1 | 16 | . | TGCGCCAGCAGCGGCCGGGACTGGAGCTCTGGAAACACCATATATTTT | CASSGRDWSSGNTIYF
TRBD1 | TRBJ2-6 | TRBV5-1 | 17 | . | TGCGCCAGCAGCTTGAGAGGGGACAGCTCTGGGGCCAACGTCCTGACTTTC | CASSLRGDSSGANVLTF
. | TRBJ2-1 | TRBV28 | 13 | . | TGTGCCGTCCTGGAGGGCTGGGACAATGAGCAGTTCTTC | CAVLEGWDNEQFF
. | TRBJ2-7 | TRBV20-1 | 11 | . | TGCAGTGCCCCCTCGGGTCACGAGCAGTACTTC | CSAPSGHEQYF
TRBD1 | TRBJ1-1 | TRBV19 | 14 | few | TGTGCCAGTACAACACAGGGGGCGAGGACTGAAGCTTTCTTT | CASTTQGARTEAFF
. | TRBJ2-7 | TRBV19 | 13 | . | TGTGCCAGTAGTAGTGTCAGCTCCTACGAGCAGTACTTC | CASSSVSSYEQYF
. | TRBJ2-1 | TRBV12-3/TRBV12-4 | 13 | once | TGTGCCAGCAGTTCGTTGTCCCACAATGAGCAGTTCTTC | CASSSLSHNEQFF
. | TRBJ2-6 | TRBV7-2 | 15 | . | TGTGCCAGCAGCCCCGTGGAGACCGGGGCCAACGTCCTGACTTTC | CASSPVETGANVLTF